The 11 T cell receptor beta chains below come from one sample, sequenced in a study of shared clonotypes between healthy human individuals. Profiled with immunoSEQ multiplex PCR; TCRdb holds only in-frame clones, not every one. Here the sample spans fewer than 150,000 clones, about 63% being singletons. Sample: memory CD8+ T cells sorted from blood. Sample subset: CD45RO+ cells pooled with CCR7-negative TemRA cells. The origin of the receptors is a woman aged 25 to 39 in good health.

The chain combines TRBV5-1 with TRBJ2-5, with a tentative D call TRBD1 (5 bases). The CDR3 sequence is 15 residues long. The germline V and J ends were trimmed by 0 bases and 5 bases, with 14 bases remaining between them. Germline CDR1 SGHRS, CDR2 YFSETQ. CDR3 sequence: CASSLGTQGYETQYF. The DNA for the CDR3 is TGCGCCAGCAGCTTGGGTACGCAGGGCTACGAGACCCAGTACTTC.

This clone was found a few times. The same CDR3 is also encoded by other DNA sequences in this sample. The chain employs TRBV7-9 and TRBJ2-7; TRBD2 matches at 12 bases. The length of the CDR3 is 16 residues. With 5 bases clipped from V and 5 bases from J, the junction kept 10 bases outside the gene matches. CDR1 is SEHNR and CDR2 is FQNEAQ in the germline V gene (reference sequence). Here the CDR3 reads CASSQDPTSGSNEQYF. In DNA, the CDR3 is TGTGCCAGCAGCCAAGACCCGACTAGCGGGAGCAACGAGCAGTACTTC.

The chain uses TRBV6-6 and TRBJ2-3; 7 bases map to TRBD1. The CDR3 has 14 amino acids. Germline V gene sequence: CDR1 MNHNY, CDR2 SVGAGI (reference sequence). V trimming: 6 bases; J trimming: 4 bases; junction bases outside the gene matches: 7. The CDR3 sequence is CASSLTGEADTQYF. In DNA form, the CDR3 reads TGTGCCAGCAGCTTAACAGGGGAAGCAGATACGCAGTATTTT.

The chain combines TRBV10-3 with TRBJ2-7; maybe TRBD2 (5 bases). The CDR3 sequence is 15 residues long. CDR1 and CDR2 from the germline V gene are ENHRY and SYGVKD. The ends were cut back, 6 bases at V and 2 bases at J, with 17 bases in the middle. For the CDR3, the DNA is TGTGCCATCAGCGAAGGGCTAGCAGACCCCTACGAGCAGTACTTC. Its translation: CAISEGLADPYEQYF.

This chain connects TRBV5-5 to TRBJ1-5, with D hard to call. The CDR3 totals 15 residues. CDR1 is SGHKS, CDR2 YYEKEE, per germline (reference sequence). Trimming shortened V by 3 bases and J by 2 bases, and 12 bases separated the two germline ends. The CDR3 sequence is CASSYDPGGNQPQHF. The DNA for the CDR3 is TGTGCCAGCAGCTATGACCCGGGTGGCAATCAGCCCCAGCATTTT.

J is TRBJ2-2 and V is TRBV7-6; no clear D gene. The length of the CDR3 is 12 residues. Trimming took off 5 bases at V and 5 bases at J, with 6 bases between the two ends. CDR1 is SGHVS, CDR2 FNYEAQ, per germline. Written as DNA, the CDR3 is TGTGCCAGCAGCCGATATACCGGGGAGCTGTTTTTT. Its protein product is CASSRYTGELFF.

V gene TRBV4-1 combines with J gene TRBJ2-7; 7 bases align to TRBD2. The CDR3 is made up of 14 amino acids. Germline values: CDR1 MGHRA, CDR2 YSYEKL. V shed 1 base, J shed 3 bases, and the junction held 3 bases outside the gene matches. The CDR3 region has the DNA TGCGCCAGCAGCCAAGTCCCTAGCGGCTACGAGCAGTACTTC. Translated: CASSQVPSGYEQYF.

This clone was found once. J is TRBJ1-4 and V is TRBV5-1; D possibly corresponds to TRBD1 (6 bases). Trimming stripped 1 base from V and 4 bases from J, with 8 bases between. Per the germline V gene, CDR1 is SGHRS and CDR2 is YFSETQ. The CDR3 covers 14 residues. CDR3 in amino acids: CASSLWGHNEKLFF. CDR3 coding DNA: TGCGCCAGCAGCTTGTGGGGGCATAATGAAAAACTGTTTTTT.

This clone was found many times. The chain couples TRBV10-3 to TRBJ2-3; no clear D. Germline CDR1 is ENHRY and CDR2 is SYGVKD. The CDR3 spans 13 residues. The germline V and J ends were trimmed by 5 bases and 2 bases, with 8 bases remaining between them. DNA for the CDR3: TGTGCCATCAGTCCCGCCGCCACAGATACGCAGTATTTT. Encoded protein: CAISPAATDTQYF.

This chain connects TRBV15 to TRBJ2-7; TRBD1 is a possible D gene (5 bases). Trimming pared 0 bases from V and 5 bases from J, leaving 8 bases between. The CDR3 has 13 amino acids. Germline V lookup: CDR1 LNHNV, CDR2 YYDKDF (reference sequence). CDR3 protein: CATSREGHHEQYF. The CDR3 bases are TGTGCCACCAGCAGAGAGGGGCACCACGAGCAGTACTTC.

The chain couples TRBV11-2 to TRBJ2-7; 10 bases map to TRBD2. The CDR3 is 16 residues long. Trimming removed 5 bases from V and 1 base from J; junction bases left unmatched: 8. CDR1 and CDR2 from the germline V gene are SGHAT and FQNNGV. The CDR3 loop is CASSQDGTSVSYEQYF. Written as DNA, the CDR3 is TGTGCCAGCAGCCAGGACGGGACTAGCGTATCCTACGAGCAGTACTTC.